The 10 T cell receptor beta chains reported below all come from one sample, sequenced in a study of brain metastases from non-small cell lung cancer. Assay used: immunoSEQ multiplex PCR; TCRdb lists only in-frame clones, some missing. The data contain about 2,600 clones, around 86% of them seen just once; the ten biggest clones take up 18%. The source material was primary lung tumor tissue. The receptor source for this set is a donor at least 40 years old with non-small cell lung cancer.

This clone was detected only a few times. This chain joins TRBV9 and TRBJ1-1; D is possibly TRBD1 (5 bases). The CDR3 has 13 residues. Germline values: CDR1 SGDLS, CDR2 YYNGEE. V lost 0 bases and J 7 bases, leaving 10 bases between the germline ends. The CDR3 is CASSVAGTGEAFF. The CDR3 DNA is TGTGCCAGCAGCGTAGCGGGGACGGGTGAAGCTTTCTTT. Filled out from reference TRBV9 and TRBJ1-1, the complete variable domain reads DSGVTQTPKHLITATGQRVTLRCSPRSGDLSVYWYQQSLDQGLQFLIQYYNGEERAKGNILERFSAQQFPDLHSELNLSSLELGDSALYFCASSVAGTGEAFFGQGTRLTVV.

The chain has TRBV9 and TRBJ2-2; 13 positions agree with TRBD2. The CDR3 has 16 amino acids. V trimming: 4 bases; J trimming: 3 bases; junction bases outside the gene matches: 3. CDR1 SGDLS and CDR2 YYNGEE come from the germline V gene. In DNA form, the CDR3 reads TGTGCCAGCAGCCCTGGACTAGCGGGGGACACCGGGGAGCTGTTTTTT. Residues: CASSPGLAGDTGELFF. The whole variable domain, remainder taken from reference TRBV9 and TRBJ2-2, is DSGVTQTPKHLITATGQRVTLRCSPRSGDLSVYWYQQSLDQGLQFLIQYYNGEERAKGNILERFSAQQFPDLHSELNLSSLELGDSALYFCASSPGLAGDTGELFFGEGSRLTVL.

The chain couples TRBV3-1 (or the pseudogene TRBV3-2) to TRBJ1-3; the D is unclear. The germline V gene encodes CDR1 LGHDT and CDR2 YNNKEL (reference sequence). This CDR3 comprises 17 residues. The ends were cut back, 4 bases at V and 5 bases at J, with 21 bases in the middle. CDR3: CASSRCSPIYARNTIYF. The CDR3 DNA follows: TGTGCCAGCAGCCGCTGCAGTCCCATTTACGCACGAAACACCATATATTTT.

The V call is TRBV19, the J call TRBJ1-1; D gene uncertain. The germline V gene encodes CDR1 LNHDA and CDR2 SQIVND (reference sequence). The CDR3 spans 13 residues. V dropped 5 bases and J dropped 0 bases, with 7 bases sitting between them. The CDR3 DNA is TGTGCCAGTAGTCCATACTTGAACACTGAAGCTTTCTTT. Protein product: CASSPYLNTEAFF. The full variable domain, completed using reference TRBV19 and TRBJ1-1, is DGGITQSPKYLFRKEGQNVTLSCEQNLNHDAMYWYRQDPGQGLRLIYYSQIVNDFQKGDIAEGYSVSREKKESFPLTVTSAQKNPTAFYLCASSPYLNTEAFFGQGTRLTVV.

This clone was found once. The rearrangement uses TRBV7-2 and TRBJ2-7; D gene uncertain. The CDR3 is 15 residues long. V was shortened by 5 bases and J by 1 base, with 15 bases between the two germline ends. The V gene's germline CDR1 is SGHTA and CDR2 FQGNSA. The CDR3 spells CASSLNWGISYEQYF. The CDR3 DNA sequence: TGTGCCAGCAGCCTAAACTGGGGTATTTCCTACGAGCAGTACTTC.

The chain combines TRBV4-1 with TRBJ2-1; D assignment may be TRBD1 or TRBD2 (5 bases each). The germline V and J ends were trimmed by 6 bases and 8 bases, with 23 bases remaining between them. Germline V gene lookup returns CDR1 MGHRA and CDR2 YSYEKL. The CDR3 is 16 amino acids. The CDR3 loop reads CASRWDRDRAPDEQFF. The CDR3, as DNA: TGCGCCAGCAGGTGGGACCGGGACCGGGCCCCCGATGAGCAGTTCTTC.

CDR3 in DNA: TGTGCCAGCAGCCAAGCCCGGGACAGCTATGGCTACACCTTC. Protein: CASSQARDSYGYTF. The V gene is TRBV4-2, the J gene TRBJ1-2; 7 nucleotides align to TRBD1. Germline assignment: CDR1 LGHNA and CDR2 YNFKEQ. This CDR3 contains 14 residues. The junction had 3 bases not matched to a gene; V was cut back by 1 base and J by 4 bases.

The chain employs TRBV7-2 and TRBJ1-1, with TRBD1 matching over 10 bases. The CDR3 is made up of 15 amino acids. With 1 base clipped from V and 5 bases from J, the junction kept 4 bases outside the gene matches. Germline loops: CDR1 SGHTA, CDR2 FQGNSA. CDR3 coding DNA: TGTGCCAGCAGCTTAGATGGGACAGGGGAAACTGAAGCTTTCTTT. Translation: CASSLDGTGETEAFF.

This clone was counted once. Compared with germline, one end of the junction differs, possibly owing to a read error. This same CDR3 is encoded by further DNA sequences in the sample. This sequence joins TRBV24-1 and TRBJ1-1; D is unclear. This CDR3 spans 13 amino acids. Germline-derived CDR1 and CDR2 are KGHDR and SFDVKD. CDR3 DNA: TGTGCCACCAGGGGATTATTGAATACTGAAGCTTTCTTT. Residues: CATRGLLNTEAFF.

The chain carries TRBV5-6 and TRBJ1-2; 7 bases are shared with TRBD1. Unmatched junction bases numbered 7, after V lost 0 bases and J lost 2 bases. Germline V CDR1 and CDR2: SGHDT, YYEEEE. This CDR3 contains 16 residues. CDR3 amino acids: CASSLGRDRANYGYTF. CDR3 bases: TGTGCCAGCAGCTTGGGGAGGGACAGAGCAAACTATGGCTACACCTTC.